This TCR beta chain was captured by sequencing in a study of molecular identifiers for immune sequencing clone quantification. Germline V gene sequence: CDR1 SGDLS, CDR2 YYNGEE. This CDR3 region has 14 residues. Comment on this clonotype: One end of the junction fails to match germline, which may point to a read error.

Libraries of bulk TCR were made by previously described methods (with listed TCR primers). TCRdb reanalysed the PCR reads using MiXCR and keeps one entry per CDR3 protein. The table shows about 640,000 distinct CDR3 sequences, with about 20% occurring only once. The chain recombines TRBV9 with TRBJ2-5; tentatively, D is TRBD1 (5 bases). The receptor comes from a human donor in good health. Some libraries in this study had Jurkat cell RNA spiked in. Sequencing input: naive CD8+ T cells from blood, with Jurkat cell RNA spiked in. Subset: FACS-sorted CD8+CD4-CCR7+CD45RA+ naive T cells. The CDR3 reads CVSSLTGAAETQYF. The CDR3 nucleotides read TGTGTCAGCAGCCTCACAGGAGCCGCTGAGACCCAGTACTTC.